This T cell receptor beta chain is drawn from a study of radiotherapy plus CTLA-4 blockade in lung cancer. Measured with immunoSEQ multiplex PCR; TCRdb has only the in-frame clones, and not every one. The table records more than 55,000 clones, about three quarters of them present only once. The germline gives CDR1 LNHDA, CDR2 SQIVND (reference sequence). This CDR3 has 15 residues. With 7 bases removed from V and 0 bases from J, the gap between germline ends came to 12 bases. Whole-study results and caveats: In blood, early T cell clone dynamics reportedly predicted response best, together with interferon-beta.

Points on this clone: The antigen remains undetermined.

The TCR originated in a human donor with non-small cell lung cancer who had a partial response to radiotherapy plus ipilimumab. Here the sequenced sample was peripheral blood, taken from a patient treated with radiotherapy plus ipilimumab. The chain has TRBV19 and TRBJ2-2; maybe TRBD1 (5 bases). The CDR3 DNA is TGTGCCAGTACCCCGACAGTGACGAACACCGGGGAGCTGTTTTTT. It codes for CASTPTVTNTGELFF.